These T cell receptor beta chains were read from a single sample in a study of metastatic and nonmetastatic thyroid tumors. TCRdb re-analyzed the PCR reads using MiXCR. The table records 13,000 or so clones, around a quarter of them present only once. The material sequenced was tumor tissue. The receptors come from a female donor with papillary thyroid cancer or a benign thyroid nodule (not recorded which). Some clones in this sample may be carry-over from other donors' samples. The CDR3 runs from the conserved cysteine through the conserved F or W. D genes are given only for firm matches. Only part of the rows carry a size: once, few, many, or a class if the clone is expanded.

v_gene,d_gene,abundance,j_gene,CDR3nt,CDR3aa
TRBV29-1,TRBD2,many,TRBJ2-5,TGCAGCGCGGGGGGGGCTCAAGAGACCCAGTACTTC,CSAGGAQETQYF
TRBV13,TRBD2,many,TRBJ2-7,TGTGCCAGCAGCTTGGATAGCGGGGGGGCCTCCTACGAGCAGTACTTC,CASSLDSGGASYEQYF
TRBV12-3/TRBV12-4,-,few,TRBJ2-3,TGTGCCAGCAGTTTATTAAGGAATACGCAGTATTTT,CASSLLRNTQYF
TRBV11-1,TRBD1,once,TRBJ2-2,TGTGCCAGCAGCGCACCGGGGGACAGGGGAAGGAGTACCGGGGAGCTGTTTTTT,CASSAPGDRGRSTGELFF
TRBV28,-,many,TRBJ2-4,TGTGCCAGCAGGGGCAAGAGAATAGCCAAAAACATTCAGTACTTC,CASRGKRIAKNIQYF
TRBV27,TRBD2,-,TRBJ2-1,TGTGCCAGCAGTTTATATGTAGCGGGAGGAGTTAATGAGCAGTTCTTC,CASSLYVAGGVNEQFF
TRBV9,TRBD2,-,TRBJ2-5,TGTGCCAGCAGGCCTAGCGGGAGTTCGGAGACCCAGTACTTC,CASRPSGSSETQYF
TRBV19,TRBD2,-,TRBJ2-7,TGTGCCAGCAGCCCTTCTAGCGGGAGGCCCTACGAGCAGTACTTC,CASSPSSGRPYEQYF
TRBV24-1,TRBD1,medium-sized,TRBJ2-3,TGTGCCACCAGTGCACGGGACAGTTACACAGATACGCAGTATTTT,CATSARDSYTDTQYF
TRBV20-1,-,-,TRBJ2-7,TGCAGTGCTGGAGCCTACGAGCAGTACTTC,CSAGAYEQYF
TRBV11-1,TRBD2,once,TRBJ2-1,TGTGCCAGCAGCTTAGGGCTAGCGGGAGGCTTTAGCTCCTACAATGAGCAGTTCTTC,CASSLGLAGGFSSYNEQFF
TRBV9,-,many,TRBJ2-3,TGTGCCAGCAGCGCCCAAGGGGGACTTAGCACAGATACGCAGTATTTT,CASSAQGGLSTDTQYF
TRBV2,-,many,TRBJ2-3,TGTGCCAGGGAACTGACAGATACGCAGTATTTT,CARELTDTQYF
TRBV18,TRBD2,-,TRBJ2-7,TGTGCCAGCTCGCTTCGGGGGGATACGCAGTACTTC,CASSLRGDTQYF
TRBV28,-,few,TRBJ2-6,TGTGCCAGCAACTTGGGGGGTGGTGTGGCCAACGTCCTGACTTTC,CASNLGGGVANVLTF
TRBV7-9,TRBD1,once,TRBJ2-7,TGTGCCAGCAGCTCTTCCCAGGGGGCAGGGTACGAGCAGTACTTC,CASSSSQGAGYEQYF
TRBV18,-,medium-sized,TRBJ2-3,TGTGCCAGCTCACAGGATCCTAGCGGAGGGGGAGATACGCAGTATTTT,CASSQDPSGGGDTQYF
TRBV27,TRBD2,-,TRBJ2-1,TGTGCCAGCAGTTCATCTCTCTGGCGGGAGGGCTTGTCCTACAATGAGCAGTTCTTC,CASSSSLWREGLSYNEQFF
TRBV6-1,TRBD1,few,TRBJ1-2,TGTGCCAGCAGTGGGGACAGGGTCGGTGGCTACACCTTC,CASSGDRVGGYTF
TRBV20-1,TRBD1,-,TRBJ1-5,TGCAGTGCTATGGACAGGGGAAATCAGCCCCAGCATTTT,CSAMDRGNQPQHF
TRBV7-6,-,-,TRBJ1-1,TGTGCCAGCAGTCCATCCAGGGTCACTGAAGCTTTCTTT,CASSPSRVTEAFF
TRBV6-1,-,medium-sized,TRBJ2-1,TGTGCCAGCAGTGTTCAGCCAGAACCGGGGCTACAGTTCTTC,CASSVQPEPGLQFF
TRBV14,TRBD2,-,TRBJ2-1,TGTGCCAGCAGCCCGATAGCGGGAGGGGGGACCTACAATGAGCAGTTCTTC,CASSPIAGGGTYNEQFF
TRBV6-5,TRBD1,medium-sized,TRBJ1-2,TGTGCCAGCAGTTACAGGGGGACAGGGTGGTTGTTTGGCTACACCTTC,CASSYRGTGWLFGYTF
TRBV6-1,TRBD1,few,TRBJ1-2,TGTGCCAGCAGCCGGGGGACAGAGTATGGCTACACCTTC,CASSRGTEYGYTF
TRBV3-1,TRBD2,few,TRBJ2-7,TGTGCCAGCAGCCAAGATGCGACTAGCAGGAACGAGCAGTACTTC,CASSQDATSRNEQYF
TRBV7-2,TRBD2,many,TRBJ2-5,TGTGCCAGCAGCTTAGGGTCTAGCGGGGGGGTCCAAGAGACCCAGTACTTC,CASSLGSSGGVQETQYF
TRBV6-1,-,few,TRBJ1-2,TGTGCCAGCAGCCCCGTGGGGGGAGAAAACTATGGCTACACCTTC,CASSPVGGENYGYTF
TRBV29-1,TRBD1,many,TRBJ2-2,TGCAGCGTACAGGGGAATAGGCCTCGGACCACCGGGGAGCTGTTTTTT,CSVQGNRPRTTGELFF
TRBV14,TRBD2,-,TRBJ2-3,TGTGCCAGCAGCGAGGTGGCGGGAGGAGGGGCAGATACGCAGTATTTT,CASSEVAGGGADTQYF
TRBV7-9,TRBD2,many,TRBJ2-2,TGTGCCAGCAGCCCCGGACTAGCGGGAGTCGAGGAGCTGTTTTTT,CASSPGLAGVEELFF
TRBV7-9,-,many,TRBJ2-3,TGTGCCAGCAGCCAACAGGGCACAGATACGCAGTATTTT,CASSQQGTDTQYF
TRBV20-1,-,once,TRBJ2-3,TGCAGTGCTAGACTCGGGGGAACCACAGATACGCAGTATTTT,CSARLGGTTDTQYF
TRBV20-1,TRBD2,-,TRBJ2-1,TGCAGTGCCTGGGGACTAGCGGGAGTAAGTGAGCAGTTCTTC,CSAWGLAGVSEQFF
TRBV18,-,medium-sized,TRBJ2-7,TGTGCCAGCTCACCAGAGTCGAGCTACGAGCAGTACTTC,CASSPESSYEQYF
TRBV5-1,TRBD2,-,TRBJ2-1,TGCGCCAGCAGCTTCGGGACTAGCAATGAGCAGTTCTTC,CASSFGTSNEQFF
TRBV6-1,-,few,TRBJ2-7,TGTGCCAGCAGCCACCGGGACCCCTACGAGCAGTACTTC,CASSHRDPYEQYF
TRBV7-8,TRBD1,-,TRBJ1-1,TGTGCCAGCAGTTATAATACAGGGGTGGGGGCTTTCTTT,CASSYNTGVGAFF
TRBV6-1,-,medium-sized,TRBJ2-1,TGTGCCAGCAGACCTATGGACGGCTCCTACAATGAGCAGTTCTTC,CASRPMDGSYNEQFF
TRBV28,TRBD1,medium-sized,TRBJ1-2,TGTGCCAGCAGTTCTCCACAGGGGAGCTATGGCTACACCTTC,CASSSPQGSYGYTF
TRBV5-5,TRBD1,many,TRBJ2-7,TGTGCCAGCAGCTCATGGACAGGGGGCGGCGAGCAGTACTTC,CASSSWTGGGEQYF
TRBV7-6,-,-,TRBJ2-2,TGTGCCAGCAGCTTATCTGGACAGAACACCGGGGAGCTGTTTTTT,CASSLSGQNTGELFF
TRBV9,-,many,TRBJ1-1,TGTGCCAGCAGCTTCCTCGGGGAGGCTGAAGCTTTCTTT,CASSFLGEAEAFF
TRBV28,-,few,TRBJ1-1,TGTGCCAGCAGTTATAGGGGTAACACTGAAGCTTTCTTT,CASSYRGNTEAFF
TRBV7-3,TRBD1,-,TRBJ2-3,TGTGCCAGCAGCTTAATAGGTGGATGGACAGGGGCCGCAGATACGCAGTATTTT,CASSLIGGWTGAADTQYF